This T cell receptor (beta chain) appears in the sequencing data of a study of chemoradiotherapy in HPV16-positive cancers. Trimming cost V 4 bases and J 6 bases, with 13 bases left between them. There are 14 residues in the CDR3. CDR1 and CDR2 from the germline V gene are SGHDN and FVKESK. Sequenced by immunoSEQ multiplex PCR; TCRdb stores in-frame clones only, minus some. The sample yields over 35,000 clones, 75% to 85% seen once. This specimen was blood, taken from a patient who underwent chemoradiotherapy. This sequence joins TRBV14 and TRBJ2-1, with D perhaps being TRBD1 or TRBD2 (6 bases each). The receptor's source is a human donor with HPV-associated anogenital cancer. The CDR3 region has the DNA TGTGCCAGCAGCCTTTGGGGGGCCCTCAATGAGCAGTTCTTC. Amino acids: CASSLWGALNEQFF. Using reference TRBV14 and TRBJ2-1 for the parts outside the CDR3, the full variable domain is EAGVTQFPSHSVIEKGQTVTLRCDPISGHDNLYWYRRVMGKEIKFLLHFVKESKQDESGMPNNRFLAERTGGTYSTLKVQPAELEDSGVYFCASSLWGALNEQFFGPGTRLTVL.